Listed here are 14 T cell receptor beta chains from one sample, sequenced in a study of T cells in women clearing cervical HPV infection. Using immunoSEQ multiplex PCR, the repertoire was profiled, and TCRdb retains in-frame clones only, with some absent. The sample includes some 40,000 clones. What was sequenced was blood buffy coat. The receptor set was obtained from a woman between 18 and 69 years old with a cervical HPV16 infection that either progressed to CIN3+ or cleared (not recorded which).

Points on this clone: The CDR3 extends 3 residues past the end of the read, so its final part is completed from the germline J gene. The genes are TRBV30 and TRBJ2-7; a weak D match, TRBD1 (5 bases). Looked up from germline, CDR1 is GTSNPN and CDR2 is SVGIG (reference sequence). CDR3 length: 16 residues. The V end was cut by 0 bases, the J end by 6 bases, with 21 bases between. CDR3 loop: CAWSVEIWGATGEQYF. The sequenced part of the CDR3 DNA is TGTGCCTGGAGTGTGGAGATATGGGGCGCAACGGGCGAG.

A note on this clone: The read comes to an end 3 residues before the CDR3 does, leaving the germline J gene to fill in the end. The rearrangement joins TRBV2 to TRBJ2-5; 10 bases line up with TRBD2. The germline CDR1 and CDR2 sequences are SNHLY and FYNNEI. J gave up 1 base and V 6 bases, and 8 bases lay outside the gene matches. The CDR3 length is 16 residues. CDR3 region: CASSALSGGRQETQYF. The sequenced CDR3 bases are TGTGCCAGCAGCGCCCTTAGCGGGGGGCGCCAAGAGACC. Full variable domain (missing parts from reference TRBV2 and TRBJ2-5): EPEVTQTPSHQVTQMGQEVILRCVPISNHLYFYWYRQILGQKVEFLVSFYNNEISEKSEIFDDQFSVERPDGSNFTLKIRSTKLEDSAMYFCASSALSGGRQETQYFGPGTRLLVL.

Regarding this clone: The read halts 3 residues ahead of the CDR3 end, with the missing end drawn from the germline J gene. The chain employs TRBV7-9 and TRBJ2-3, with 8 bases lining up with TRBD1. CDR1 is SEHNR, CDR2 FQNEAQ, per germline (reference sequence). The CDR3 length is 15 residues. This CDR3 reads CASSLNRGYKETQYF. The covered CDR3 bases are TGTGCCAGCAGCTTAAACAGGGGGTACAAAGAGACG.

About this clone itself: The CDR3 end falls 3 residues outside the read, so it is completed with the germline J gene. The V and J genes are TRBV18 and TRBJ2-2; TRBD2 matches 12 bases. V shed 3 bases and J 4 bases; nucleotides not matched to a gene: 3. The CDR3 spans 16 residues. Per the germline V gene, CDR1 is KGHSH and CDR2 is LQKENI. The CDR3 here is CASSPGTSGRTGELFF. The covered CDR3 bases are TGTGCCAGCTCACCGGGGACTAGCGGGCGCACCGGGGAG.

As concerns this clone: The read falls 3 residues short of the CDR3 end, and the missing part is taken from the germline J gene. The chain has TRBV30 and TRBJ2-3; no clear D. V gave up 5 bases and J gave up 4 bases, with 7 bases separating them. The CDR3 is made up of 11 amino acids. Germline V gene sequence: CDR1 GTSNPN, CDR2 SVGIG (reference sequence). Incomplete CDR3 DNA: TGTGCCTGGGCCTGGCCAGATACG. It codes for CAWAWPDT. The entire CDR3 is CAWAWPDTQYF. The full variable domain, completed using reference TRBV30 and TRBJ2-3, is SQTIHQWPATLVQPVGSPLSLECTVEGTSNPNLYWYRQAAGRGLQLLFYSVGIGQISSEVPQNLSASRPQDRQFILSSKKLLLSDSGFYLCAWAWPDTQYFGPGTRLTVL.

Regarding this clone: Read coverage stops 3 residues before the CDR3 terminus; the germline J gene supplies the remainder. This chain links TRBV7-9 with TRBJ2-2; D is undetermined. Germline lookup yields CDR1 SEHNR and CDR2 FQNEAQ (reference sequence). The CDR3 contains 11 residues. Between the trimmed V and J ends, which lost 5 bases and 6 bases, there was a span of 4 bases. CDR3: CASSTSGELFF. Incomplete CDR3 DNA: TGTGCCAGCAGCACATCCGGGGAG.

CDR3 DNA, as far as it was read: TGTGCCAGCTCACCACAGGGTGACACTGAA. This sequence encodes CASSPQGDTE. The whole CDR3 protein is CASSPQGDTEAFF. The chain carries TRBV18 and TRBJ1-1; unclear D gene. The read comes to an end 3 residues before the CDR3 does, leaving the germline J gene to fill in the end. CDR3 length equals 13 residues. CDR1 is KGHSH, CDR2 LQKENI, per germline. Trimming stripped 1 base from V and 3 bases from J, with 6 bases between.

Remarks on this clone: The read comes to an end 3 residues before the CDR3 does, leaving the germline J gene to fill in the end. V gene TRBV28 combines with J gene TRBJ1-6, with 8 bases aligning to TRBD1. CDR3 length: 13 amino acids. Germline V lookup: CDR1 MDHEN, CDR2 SYDVKM. V lost 10 bases to trimming and J lost 10 bases; unmatched junction nucleotides: 9. CDR3 in amino acids: CAITDRGGSPLHF. The DNA read from the CDR3 is TGTGCCATCACCGACAGGGGCGGGTCACCC.

A note on this clone: The CDR3 end lies 3 residues beyond the end of the read and is filled in from the germline J gene. The chain recombines TRBV18 with TRBJ1-3, with a weak D call TRBD1 (5 bases). Trimming took 3 bases from V and 3 from J, leaving 18 bases between them. CDR3 length equals 17 residues. Germline lookup yields CDR1 KGHSH and CDR2 LQKENI. The CDR3 bases that were read are TGTGCCAGCTCACCTCGCGGGGGTAAAGCTCTTGGAAACACC. Amino acid sequence: CASSPRGGKALGNT. The entire CDR3 protein is CASSPRGGKALGNTIYF.

The CDR3: CAIRKGALETQYF. The sequenced CDR3 bases are TGTGCCATCAGGAAGGGGGCGTTGGAGACC. The rearrangement joins TRBV10-3 to TRBJ2-5, with 7 bases fitting TRBD1. The read falls 3 residues short of the CDR3 end, and the missing part is taken from the germline J gene. CDR1 ENHRY and CDR2 SYGVKD come from the germline V gene. The CDR3 extends over 13 amino acids. Trimming removed 6 bases from V and 5 bases from J; junction bases left unmatched: 6.

A remark on this clone: The read ends 3 residues early relative to the CDR3; the germline J gene fills the gap. V usage is TRBV14 and J usage is TRBJ2-7; 9 bases are shared with TRBD1. The germline V gene encodes CDR1 SGHDN and CDR2 FVKESK. The CDR3 has 14 residues. V lost 4 bases, J lost 3 bases, and 4 bases stayed unmatched. The covered CDR3 bases are TGTGCCAGCAGCCGACAGGGGGGCGGCTACGAG. It yields the protein CASSRQGGGYE. The complete CDR3 sequence is CASSRQGGGYEQYF.

Of note for this clone: The read falls 3 residues short of the CDR3 end, and the missing part is taken from the germline J gene. The rearrangement links TRBV7-2 to TRBJ1-2, with no clear D. The CDR3 runs to 13 residues. CDR1 and CDR2 from the germline V gene are SGHTA and FQGNSA. Trimming removed 5 bases from V and 4 bases from J, with 11 bases in between. The CDR3 bases that were read are TGTGCCAGCAGCCCGTCACTGAGCTATGGC. This gives the protein CASSPSLSYG. The full CDR3 sequence reads CASSPSLSYGYTF.

Notes on this clone: Read sequence stops 3 residues before the CDR3 end, and the germline J gene provides the missing end. The chain is built from TRBV19 and TRBJ2-6, with TRBD2 identical over 9 bases. CDR3 length: 18 residues. Germline V gives CDR1 LNHDA, CDR2 SQIVND (reference sequence). V lost 5 bases to trimming and J lost 3 bases; unmatched junction nucleotides: 11. The CDR3 is CASSLPGASGVGANVLTF. CDR3 DNA, as far as it was read: TGTGCCAGTAGTCTCCCTGGGGCTAGCGGGGTTGGGGCCAACGTC.

As concerns this clone: The DNA ends 3 residues before the CDR3 does, and the rest of the CDR3 is filled in from the germline J gene. The chain joins TRBV2 to TRBJ2-1; D remains ambiguous. Trimming shortened V by 5 bases and J by 5 bases, and 7 bases separated the two germline ends. The CDR3 runs to 12 residues. CDR1 is SNHLY and CDR2 is FYNNEI in the germline V gene. The CDR3: CASSLQNNEQFF. Incomplete CDR3 DNA: TGTGCCAGCAGTCTACAGAACAATGAG.